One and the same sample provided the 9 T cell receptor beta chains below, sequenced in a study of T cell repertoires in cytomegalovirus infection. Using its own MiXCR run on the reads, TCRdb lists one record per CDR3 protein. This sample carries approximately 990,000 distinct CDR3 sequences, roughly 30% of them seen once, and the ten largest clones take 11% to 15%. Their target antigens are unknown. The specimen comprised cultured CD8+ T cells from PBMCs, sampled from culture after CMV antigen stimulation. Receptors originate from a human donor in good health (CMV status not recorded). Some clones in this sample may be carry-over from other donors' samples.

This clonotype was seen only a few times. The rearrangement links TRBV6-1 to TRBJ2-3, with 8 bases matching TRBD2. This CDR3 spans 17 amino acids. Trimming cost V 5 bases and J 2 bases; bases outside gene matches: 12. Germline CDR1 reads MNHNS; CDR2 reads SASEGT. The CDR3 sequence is CASSKGETSGPTDTQYF. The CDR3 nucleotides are TGTGCCAGCAGTAAAGGCGAAACTAGCGGACCCACAGATACGCAGTATTTT.

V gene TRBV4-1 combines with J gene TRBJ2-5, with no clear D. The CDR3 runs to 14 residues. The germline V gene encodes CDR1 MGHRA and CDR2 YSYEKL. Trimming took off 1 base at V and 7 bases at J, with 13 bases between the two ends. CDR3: CASSQGPVEGTQYF. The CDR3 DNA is TGCGCCAGCAGCCAAGGGCCCGTAGAAGGGACCCAGTACTTC.

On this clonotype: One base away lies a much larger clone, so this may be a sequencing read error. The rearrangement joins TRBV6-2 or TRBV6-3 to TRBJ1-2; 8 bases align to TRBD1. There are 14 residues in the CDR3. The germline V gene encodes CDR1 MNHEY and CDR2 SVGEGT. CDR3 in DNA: TGTGCCAGCAGTCGACAGGGGCGTAACTTTGGCTACACCTTC. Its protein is CASSRQGRNFGYTF.

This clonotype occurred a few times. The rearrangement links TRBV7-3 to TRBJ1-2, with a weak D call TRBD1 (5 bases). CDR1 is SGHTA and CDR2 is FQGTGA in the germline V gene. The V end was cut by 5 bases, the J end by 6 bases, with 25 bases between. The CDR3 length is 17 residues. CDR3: CASSQGGQGGLRNGYTF. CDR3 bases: TGTGCCAGCAGCCAGGGAGGGCAGGGAGGCCTCCGGAATGGCTACACCTTC.

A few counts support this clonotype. The CDR3 region is CATKHGVGYNEQFF. CDR3 DNA sequence: TGCGCCACCAAGCACGGAGTGGGGTACAATGAGCAGTTCTTC. The J gene is TRBJ2-1, the V gene TRBV10-2; no reliable D call. Germline values: CDR1 WSHSY, CDR2 SAAADI. V lost 10 bases and J 4 bases, leaving 17 bases between the germline ends. CDR3 length: 14 amino acids.

The CDR3 bases are TGTGCCAGCAGTTTAACCTACGGGGGGACGCAGTATTTT. Amino acid sequence: CASSLTYGGTQYF. This chain links TRBV27 with TRBJ2-3; 7 bases fit TRBD2. The ends lost 2 bases at V and 9 bases at J; junction bases unmatched: 5. This CDR3 has 13 amino acids. CDR1 and CDR2 (germline): MNHEY, SMNVEV (reference sequence).

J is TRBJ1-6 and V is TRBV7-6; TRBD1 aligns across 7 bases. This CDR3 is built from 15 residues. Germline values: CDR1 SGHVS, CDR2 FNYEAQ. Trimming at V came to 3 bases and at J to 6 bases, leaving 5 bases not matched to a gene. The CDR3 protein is CASSLTGTANSPLHF. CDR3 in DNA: TGTGCCAGCAGCTTGACCGGGACAGCTAATTCACCCCTCCACTTT.

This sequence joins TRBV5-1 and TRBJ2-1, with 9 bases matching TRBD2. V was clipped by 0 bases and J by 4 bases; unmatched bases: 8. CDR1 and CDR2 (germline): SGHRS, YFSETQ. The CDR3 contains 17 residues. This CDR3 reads CASSLGWLAGRYNEQFF. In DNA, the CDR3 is TGCGCCAGCAGCTTGGGATGGCTAGCGGGGCGTTACAATGAGCAGTTCTTC.

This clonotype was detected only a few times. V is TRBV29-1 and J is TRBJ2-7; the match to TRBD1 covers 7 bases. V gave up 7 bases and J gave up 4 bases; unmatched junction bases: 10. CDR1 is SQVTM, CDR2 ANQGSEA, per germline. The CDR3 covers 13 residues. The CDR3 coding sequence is TGCAGCGCCGTGAGGACAGGCTTTTACGAGCAGTACTTC. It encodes CSAVRTGFYEQYF.